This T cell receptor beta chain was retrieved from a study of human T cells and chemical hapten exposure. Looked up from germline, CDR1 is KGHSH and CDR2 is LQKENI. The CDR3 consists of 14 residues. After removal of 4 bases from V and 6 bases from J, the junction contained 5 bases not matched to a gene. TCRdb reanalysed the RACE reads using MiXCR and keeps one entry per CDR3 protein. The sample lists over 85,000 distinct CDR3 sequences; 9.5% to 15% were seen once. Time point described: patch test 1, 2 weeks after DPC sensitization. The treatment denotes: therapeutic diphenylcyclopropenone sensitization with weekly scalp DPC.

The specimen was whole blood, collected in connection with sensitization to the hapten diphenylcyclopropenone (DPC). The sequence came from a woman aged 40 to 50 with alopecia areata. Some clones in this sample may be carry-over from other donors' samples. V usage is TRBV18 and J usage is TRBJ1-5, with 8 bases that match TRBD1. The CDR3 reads CASSLDRVGQPQHF. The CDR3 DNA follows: TGTGCCAGCTCACTGGACAGGGTAGGTCAGCCCCAGCATTTT.